Shown below are 14 T cell receptor beta chains from a single sample sequenced in a study of cytomegalovirus exposure and HLA in healthy donors. PCR used 60 Vbeta primers and 13 Jbeta primers. Generated by immunoSEQ multiplex PCR, the TCRdb table keeps only in-frame clones and is missing some. The sample contains roughly 170,000 clones, 80% of which appear only once. Specimen: PBMCs. The receptors shown here come from a man under 40 in good health and CMV-seronegative.

In the case of this clone: Compared with germline, one end of the junction differs, possibly owing to a read error. DNA for the CDR3: TGTGCCACACAGGGTAACTATGGCTTCACCTTC. This codes for CATQGNYGFTF. The chain has TRBV2 and TRBJ1-2; possible D gene TRBD1, 6 bases. The germline CDR1 and CDR2 sequences are SNHLY and FYNNEI. This CDR3 is built from 11 residues.

The chain combines TRBV27 with TRBJ1-1; the D gene is possibly TRBD1 (6 bases). CDR3 length equals 11 residues. Germline CDR1 is MNHEY and CDR2 is SMNVEV (reference sequence). Trimming shortened V by 7 bases and J by 6 bases, and 9 bases separated the two germline ends. Here the CDR3 reads CASKGGPEAFF. For the CDR3, the DNA is TGTGCCAGCAAGGGGGGGCCTGAAGCTTTCTTT.

Note on this clone: At the DNA level, this CDR3 is encoded by other sequences in the same sample as well. This chain links TRBV7-2 with TRBJ2-2; D gene ambiguous. Trimming pared 5 bases from V and 6 bases from J, leaving 7 bases between. Germline V gives CDR1 SGHTA, CDR2 FQGNSA. This CDR3 contains 12 residues. CDR3 protein: CASSLLSGELFF. CDR3 nucleotides: TGTGCCAGCAGCCTCCTCTCCGGGGAGCTGTTTTTT.

The J gene is TRBJ2-2, the V gene TRBV7-3; a weak D match, TRBD1 (6 bases). Trimming shortened V by 5 bases and J by 3 bases, and 13 bases separated the two germline ends. The germline V gene encodes CDR1 SGHTA and CDR2 FQGTGA. The CDR3 has 15 residues. The CDR3 loop reads CASSPGTYYTGELFF. The CDR3 DNA reads as TGTGCCAGCAGCCCCGGGACATACTACACCGGGGAGCTGTTTTTT. Full variable domain (outside the CDR3, taken from reference TRBV7-3 and TRBJ2-2): GAGVSQTPSNKVTEKGKYVELRCDPISGHTALYWYRQSLGQGPEFLIYFQGTGAADDSGLPNDRFFAVRPEGSVSTLKIQRTERGDSAVYLCASSPGTYYTGELFFGEGSRLTVL.

This chain joins TRBV19 and TRBJ2-5; 9 bases line up with TRBD1. There are 15 residues in the CDR3. Unmatched junction bases numbered 8, after V lost 6 bases and J lost 3 bases. Germline V gives CDR1 LNHDA, CDR2 SQIVND (reference sequence). CDR3 bases: TGTGCCAGTAGCCTCTACAGGGGGCAGGAAGAGACCCAGTACTTC. Protein sequence: CASSLYRGQEETQYF.

The V call is TRBV7-2, the J call TRBJ1-2; D gene ambiguous. The CDR3 is 14 residues long. The germline V and J ends were trimmed by 5 bases and 3 bases, with 13 bases remaining between them. Germline loops: CDR1 SGHTA, CDR2 FQGNSA. CDR3 protein: CASSKRWEDYGYTF. The CDR3 DNA reads as TGTGCCAGCAGCAAGAGGTGGGAGGACTATGGCTACACCTTC.

This clone was counted between two and nine times. The chain couples TRBV28 to TRBJ1-3, with D possibly matching TRBD1 (5 bases). Looked up from germline, CDR1 is MDHEN and CDR2 is SYDVKM. The CDR3 is made up of 17 amino acids. Trimming left V 6 bases short and J 0 bases short, with 18 bases between. CDR3 sequence (DNA): TGTGCCAGCAGGGGGCACGGGGAGGGATACTCTGGAAACACCATATATTTT. Protein: CASRGHGEGYSGNTIYF.

J is TRBJ2-1 and V is TRBV30, with D perhaps TRBD2 (5 bases). Germline V lookup: CDR1 GTSNPN, CDR2 SVGIG (reference sequence). The CDR3 is 14 residues long. Between the trimmed V and J ends, which lost 4 bases and 6 bases, there was a span of 16 bases. The CDR3 DNA is TGTGCCTGGATTCCACTAGGTTCGGCCAATGAGCAGTTCTTC. Its protein is CAWIPLGSANEQFF.

A remark on this clone: At the DNA level, this CDR3 is encoded by other sequences in the same sample as well. The V and J genes are TRBV28 and TRBJ1-1, with 11 bases fitting TRBD1. V lost 3 bases to trimming and J lost 2 bases; unmatched junction nucleotides: 2. Germline V gives CDR1 MDHEN, CDR2 SYDVKM. CDR3 length equals 15 residues. The CDR3 nucleotides are TGTGCCAGCAGTTTGGGACAGGGGGTCAACACTGAAGCTTTCTTT. Residues: CASSLGQGVNTEAFF.

This chain links TRBV2 with TRBJ2-7; TRBD2 matches at 11 bases. The V gene end was trimmed by 6 bases and the J gene end by 1 base; junction bases not matched to a gene: 2. This CDR3 comprises 14 residues. Germline CDR1 SNHLY, CDR2 FYNNEI. CDR3 in amino acids: CASSTSGSSYEQYF. CDR3 coding DNA: TGTGCCAGCAGCACTAGCGGGAGTTCCTACGAGCAGTACTTC.

This clone was recorded only once. V usage is TRBV28 and J usage is TRBJ2-4; 7 bases are shared with TRBD1. Looked up from germline, CDR1 is MDHEN and CDR2 is SYDVKM. The CDR3 sequence is 14 residues long. V trimming: 7 bases; J trimming: 1 base; junction bases outside the gene matches: 4. The CDR3 is CASNTGAAKNIQYF. CDR3 nucleotide sequence: TGTGCCAGCAACACAGGGGCCGCCAAAAACATTCAGTACTTC.

The count of this clone is one. The rearrangement uses TRBV6-1 and TRBJ1-3, with a tentative D call TRBD1 (6 bases). Trimming pared 6 bases from V and 4 bases from J, leaving 10 bases between. This CDR3 contains 13 residues. Germline V gene lookup returns CDR1 MNHNS and CDR2 SASEGT. CDR3 in amino acids: CASREDRGNTIYF. The CDR3 region has the DNA TGTGCCAGCAGGGAGGACAGAGGAAACACCATATATTTT.

The chain carries TRBV5-8 and TRBJ1-1, with 9 nucleotides matching TRBD1. This CDR3 spans 16 amino acids. Germline values: CDR1 SGHTS, CDR2 YDEGEE. The V and J ends lost 0 bases and 4 bases, in that order; junction bases with no gene match: 7. The CDR3 region is CASSLVGQGVGTEAFF. CDR3 coding DNA: TGTGCCAGCAGCTTGGTGGGACAGGGAGTAGGCACTGAAGCTTTCTTT.

The chain has TRBV4-3 and TRBJ2-5, with 10 positions matching TRBD1. The J call is in doubt because the DNA end fits TRBJ2-7 better. Germline lookup yields CDR1 LGHNA and CDR2 YSLEER. This CDR3 contains 16 residues. CDR3 residues: CASSHSGTGETYEQYF. For the CDR3, the DNA is TGCGCCAGCAGCCACTCCGGGACAGGGGAAACCTACGAGCAGTACTTC.